The 26 T cell receptor beta chains below were found in one sample sequenced in a study of cytomegalovirus exposure and HLA in healthy donors. The protocol was immunoSEQ multiplex PCR, while the TCRdb copy is restricted to in-frame clones and leaves out a portion. The profile shows 110,000 or so clones, more than 70% of them singletons. The sequencing sample was made of PBMCs. The receptors originated from a man aged 18 to 35 in good health and CMV-seronegative.

This clone was detected once. This sequence joins TRBV9 and TRBJ2-7; D is uncertain. This CDR3 region has 14 residues. Deletions cut 0 bases from V and 2 bases from J, with 9 bases between. Per germline, CDR1 SGDLS and CDR2 YYNGEE. The CDR3 region is CASSVDRSAYEQYF. The CDR3 coding sequence is TGTGCCAGCAGCGTAGATCGCAGTGCCTACGAGCAGTACTTC.

J is TRBJ2-5 and V is TRBV11-2; D may be TRBD2 (6 bases). V was clipped by 5 bases and J by 7 bases, with 17 bases between them. CDR3 size: 14 residues. Germline V gives CDR1 SGHAT, CDR2 FQNNGV. The CDR3 DNA is TGTGCCAGCAGCCCGAGAGTGGGGGGAGGGACCCAGTACTTC. It specifies CASSPRVGGGTQYF. Filled out from reference TRBV11-2 and TRBJ2-5, the complete variable domain reads EAGVAQSPRYKIIEKRQSVAFWCNPISGHATLYWYQQILGQGPKLLIQFQNNGVVDDSQLPKDRFSAERLKGVDSTLKIQPAKLEDSAVYLCASSPRVGGGTQYFGPGTRLLVL.

V gene TRBV7-6 combines with J gene TRBJ2-5; the D gene is possibly TRBD2 (5 bases). This CDR3 has 14 amino acids. Germline V gives CDR1 SGHVS, CDR2 FNYEAQ. Trimming took off 5 bases at V and 2 bases at J, with 12 bases between the two ends. CDR3 protein: CASSPTSFQETQYF. The CDR3 DNA reads as TGTGCCAGCAGCCCAACTAGTTTTCAAGAGACCCAGTACTTC.

The V and J genes are TRBV7-2 and TRBJ1-2; tentatively, D is TRBD1 (6 bases). The germline CDR1 and CDR2 sequences are SGHTA and FQGNSA. The ends were cut back, 6 bases at V and 3 bases at J, with 14 bases in the middle. This CDR3 has 14 amino acids. CDR3 residues: CASSDRLGDYGYTF. The CDR3 coding sequence is TGTGCCAGCAGTGACAGGCTGGGGGACTATGGCTACACCTTC.

This chain connects TRBV15 to TRBJ2-5; a weak D match, TRBD1 (7 bases). The CDR3 sequence is 15 residues long. The ends were cut back, 0 bases at V and 3 bases at J, with 11 bases in the middle. Germline V lookup: CDR1 LNHNV, CDR2 YYDKDF (reference sequence). In DNA form, the CDR3 reads TGTGCCACCAGCAGAGATCCCAGGGGGGAAGAGACCCAGTACTTC. Translated, it gives CATSRDPRGEETQYF.

This chain joins TRBV9 and TRBJ1-2; TRBD1 agrees at 8 bases. The CDR3 contains 14 residues. The junction had 3 bases not matched to a gene; V was cut back by 3 bases and J by 2 bases. CDR1 and CDR2 from the germline V gene are SGDLS and YYNGEE. Here the CDR3 reads CASSGRDRNYGYTF. The CDR3 nucleotides are TGTGCCAGCAGCGGTAGGGACAGGAACTATGGCTACACCTTC.

The rearrangement uses TRBV7-9 and TRBJ2-1, with 11 bases lining up with TRBD2. This CDR3 comprises 16 residues. After removal of 5 bases from V and 6 bases from J, the junction contained 9 bases not matched to a gene. Germline V gene data show CDR1 as SEHNR and CDR2 as FQNEAQ (reference sequence). CDR3 amino acids: CASSAFSGRAPNEQFF. The CDR3 DNA sequence: TGTGCCAGCAGCGCGTTTAGCGGGAGGGCCCCCAATGAGCAGTTCTTC.

The rearrangement links TRBV27 to TRBJ1-2, with D maybe TRBD1 (6 bases). Deletions cut 7 bases from V and 3 bases from J, with 15 bases between. Looked up from germline, CDR1 is MNHEY and CDR2 is SMNVEV (reference sequence). The CDR3 extends over 14 amino acids. CDR3 DNA: TGTGCCAGCACGCCCGGGGGGGCTCACTATGGCTACACCTTC. It yields the protein CASTPGGAHYGYTF.

The CDR3 is CASSLDSRRPYEQYF. The CDR3 DNA reads as TGCGCCAGCAGCTTAGACTCACGTCGCCCCTACGAGCAGTACTTC. This chain uses TRBV5-1 with TRBJ2-7; the D is unclear. The CDR3 is made up of 15 amino acids. V shed 2 bases and J shed 2 bases, with 14 bases lying between them. Germline CDR1 is SGHRS and CDR2 is YFSETQ.

V usage is TRBV30 and J usage is TRBJ1-1, with D perhaps TRBD1 (6 bases). The CDR3 is 13 residues long. Trimming cost V 5 bases and J 3 bases, with 13 bases left between them. Germline V gene sequence: CDR1 GTSNPN, CDR2 SVGIG (reference sequence). CDR3 DNA: TGTGCCTGGTCTTACAGGGAAGACACTGAAGCTTTCTTT. Translated: CAWSYREDTEAFF. Full variable domain (outside the CDR3, taken from reference TRBV30 and TRBJ1-1): SQTIHQWPATLVQPVGSPLSLECTVEGTSNPNLYWYRQAAGRGLQLLFYSVGIGQISSEVPQNLSASRPQDRQFILSSKKLLLSDSGFYLCAWSYREDTEAFFGQGTRLTVV.

This clone was detected only once. The chain couples TRBV13 to TRBJ2-1, with 10 bases fitting TRBD2. J gave up 5 bases and V 5 bases, and 6 bases lay outside the gene matches. This CDR3 is built from 15 residues. Per germline, CDR1 PRHDT and CDR2 FYEKMQ (reference sequence). The CDR3: CASSPRTSGHNEQFF. The CDR3 region has the DNA TGTGCCAGCAGCCCGAGGACTAGCGGACACAATGAGCAGTTCTTC. Combining the CDR3 with reference TRBV13 and TRBJ2-1 gives the whole variable domain AAGVIQSPRHLIKEKRETATLKCYPIPRHDTVYWYQQGPGQDPQFLISFYEKMQSDKGSIPDRFSAQQFSDYHSELNMSSLELGDSALYFCASSPRTSGHNEQFFGPGTRLTVL.

The J gene is TRBJ2-3, the V gene TRBV7-2; tentative D call: TRBD2 (6 bases). V dropped 1 base and J dropped 1 base, with 18 bases sitting between them. Germline V gene data show CDR1 as SGHTA and CDR2 as FQGNSA. The CDR3 runs 18 residues. In DNA form, the CDR3 reads TGTGCCAGCAGCTTAGGATGGGTCGGGAGTGACGGCACAGATACGCAGTATTTT. Amino acids: CASSLGWVGSDGTDTQYF.

The chain employs TRBV10-3 and TRBJ2-7, with a possible D match to TRBD1 (5 bases). CDR1 is ENHRY and CDR2 is SYGVKD in the germline V gene. The CDR3 is 13 amino acids. Trimming removed 7 bases from V and 6 bases from J, with 16 bases in between. The CDR3, as DNA: TGTGCCATCACTGATGCAGGGTTGTTCGAGCAGTACTTC. This codes for CAITDAGLFEQYF.

V is TRBV7-6 and J is TRBJ2-1; 7 bases map to TRBD2. The CDR3 has 15 residues. Losses at the gene ends were 6 bases for V and 2 bases for J; bases not matched to a gene: 7. The germline V gene encodes CDR1 SGHVS and CDR2 FNYEAQ. The CDR3 DNA is TGTGCCAGCAGTCAGCGGGGAGGGGCCTACAATGAGCAGTTCTTC. Translating it yields CASSQRGGAYNEQFF.

This sequence joins TRBV5-4 and TRBJ1-5; D is perhaps TRBD1 (5 bases). V dropped 0 bases and J dropped 9 bases, with 13 bases sitting between them. CDR1 and CDR2 from the germline V gene are SGHNT and YYREEE (reference sequence). CDR3 length: 14 amino acids. The CDR3 DNA reads TGTGCCAGCAGCTTGGAGGGGCAGTCCGGGCCCCAGCATTTT. This translates into CASSLEGQSGPQHF.

The table lists this clone with a count of one. J is TRBJ2-7 and V is TRBV11-2; 9 positions match TRBD1. CDR3 length: 15 amino acids. Trimming took 5 bases from V and 1 from J; bases not matched to a gene: 6. Germline loops: CDR1 SGHAT, CDR2 FQNNGV. CDR3 region: CASSVGQGRSYEQYF. CDR3 nucleotides: TGTGCCAGCAGCGTCGGACAGGGGAGGTCCTACGAGCAGTACTTC. The full variable domain, with the rest looked up from reference TRBV11-2 and TRBJ2-7, is EAGVAQSPRYKIIEKRQSVAFWCNPISGHATLYWYQQILGQGPKLLIQFQNNGVVDDSQLPKDRFSAERLKGVDSTLKIQPAKLEDSAVYLCASSVGQGRSYEQYFGPGTRLTVT.

Written as DNA, the CDR3 is TGTGCCAGCAGTAACGGACACGACCCCACCGGGGAGCTGTTTTTT. This gives the protein CASSNGHDPTGELFF. This chain connects TRBV27 to TRBJ2-2; D is possibly TRBD1 (5 bases). The CDR3 has 15 residues. Trimming took off 5 bases at V and 4 bases at J, with 14 bases between the two ends. Germline-derived CDR1 and CDR2 are MNHEY and SMNVEV (reference sequence).

To note about this clone: Other DNA sequences within the sample encode an identical CDR3. V is TRBV6-4 and J is TRBJ2-1, with 13 bases lining up with TRBD2. Unmatched junction bases numbered 1, after V lost 4 bases and J lost 7 bases. The CDR3 is 14 residues long. Germline V gene data show CDR1 as MRHNA and CDR2 as SNTAGT. The CDR3 DNA is TGTGCCAGCAGTGGACTAGCGGGAGGTAATGAGCAGTTCTTC. Its translation is CASSGLAGGNEQFF.

This chain uses TRBV11-2 with TRBJ2-2, with 8 bases identical to TRBD1. V gave up 5 bases and J gave up 0 bases; unmatched junction bases: 5. CDR1 SGHAT and CDR2 FQNNGV come from the germline V gene. The CDR3 has 16 amino acids. The CDR3 DNA sequence: TGTGCCAGCAGCCCAATACAGGGGGCGAACACCGGGGAGCTGTTTTTT. It encodes CASSPIQGANTGELFF.

The chain carries TRBV5-6 and TRBJ2-7; the D gene is possibly TRBD1 (5 bases). The CDR3 length is 13 residues. Germline CDR1 is SGHDT and CDR2 is YYEEEE. The V end lost 4 bases, the J end lost 2 bases, and 10 bases lay between the germline ends. This CDR3 reads CASSGGATYEQYF. CDR3 DNA sequence: TGTGCCAGCAGCGGTGGGGCTACCTACGAGCAGTACTTC.

The chain combines TRBV7-6 with TRBJ2-5; 7 bases are shared with TRBD2. Unmatched junction bases numbered 10, after V lost 5 bases and J lost 4 bases. CDR1 and CDR2 from the germline V gene are SGHVS and FNYEAQ. The CDR3 covers 15 residues. The CDR3 sequence is CASSPGGREGETQYF. The CDR3 DNA reads as TGTGCCAGCAGCCCAGGTGGGAGGGAGGGAGAGACCCAGTACTTC. Full variable domain (rest looked up from reference TRBV7-6 and TRBJ2-5): GAGVSQSPRYKVTKRGQDVALRCDPISGHVSLYWYRQALGQGPEFLTYFNYEAQQDKSGLPNDRFSAERPEGSISTLTIQRTEQRDSAMYRCASSPGGREGETQYFGPGTRLLVL.

This chain uses TRBV6-1 with TRBJ2-1; 8 bases align to TRBD2. V trimming: 4 bases; J trimming: 3 bases; junction bases outside the gene matches: 5. This CDR3 region has 15 residues. Germline values: CDR1 MNHNS, CDR2 SASEGT. This chain's CDR3 is CASSAPGGLYNEQFF. The CDR3 DNA is TGTGCCAGCAGTGCTCCGGGGGGGCTCTACAATGAGCAGTTCTTC.

This clone was counted a single time. This chain joins TRBV5-5 and TRBJ2-7; 7 bases match TRBD1. The CDR3 has 16 amino acids. J was trimmed by 2 bases and V by 4 bases; bases with no gene match: 12. Germline values: CDR1 SGHKS, CDR2 YYEKEE (reference sequence). The CDR3 coding sequence is TGTGCCAGCAGCCCCTACAGGGGAGCCCTTCCCTACGAGCAGTACTTC. This gives the protein CASSPYRGALPYEQYF. Based on the CDR3 plus reference TRBV5-5 and TRBJ2-7, the full variable domain is DAGVTQSPTHLIKTRGQQVTLRCSPISGHKSVSWYQQVLGQGPQFIFQYYEKEERGRGNFPDRFSARQFPNYSSELNVNALLLGDSALYLCASSPYRGALPYEQYFGPGTRLTVT.

The gene calls are TRBV9 and TRBJ1-1; possible D gene TRBD1, 5 bases. Germline loops: CDR1 SGDLS, CDR2 YYNGEE. V gave up 3 bases and J gave up 1 base, with 10 bases separating them. This CDR3 is built from 14 residues. DNA of the CDR3: TGTGCCAGCAGCGAGCAGGGCGCGAACACTGAAGCTTTCTTT. Encoded protein: CASSEQGANTEAFF. The full variable domain, completed using reference TRBV9 and TRBJ1-1, is DSGVTQTPKHLITATGQRVTLRCSPRSGDLSVYWYQQSLDQGLQFLIQYYNGEERAKGNILERFSAQQFPDLHSELNLSSLELGDSALYFCASSEQGANTEAFFGQGTRLTVV.

The chain carries TRBV6-5 and TRBJ2-7; 9 nucleotides match TRBD1. The CDR3 has 13 residues. Germline assignment: CDR1 MNHEY and CDR2 SVGAGI. V lost 9 bases, J lost 6 bases, and 9 bases stayed unmatched. This CDR3 reads CARSRTGDGEQYF. CDR3 sequence (DNA): TGTGCCAGGTCCAGGACAGGGGACGGCGAGCAGTACTTC.

This clone has a handful of counts. This chain links TRBV2 with TRBJ2-7; D might be TRBD1 (6 bases). The length of the CDR3 is 15 residues. Trimming took 4 bases from V and 3 from J, leaving 16 bases between them. The germline V gene has CDR1 SNHLY and CDR2 FYNNEI. CDR3 residues: CASSVSQGQFYEQYF. The CDR3 DNA follows: TGTGCCAGCAGTGTATCGCAGGGACAATTCTACGAGCAGTACTTC.